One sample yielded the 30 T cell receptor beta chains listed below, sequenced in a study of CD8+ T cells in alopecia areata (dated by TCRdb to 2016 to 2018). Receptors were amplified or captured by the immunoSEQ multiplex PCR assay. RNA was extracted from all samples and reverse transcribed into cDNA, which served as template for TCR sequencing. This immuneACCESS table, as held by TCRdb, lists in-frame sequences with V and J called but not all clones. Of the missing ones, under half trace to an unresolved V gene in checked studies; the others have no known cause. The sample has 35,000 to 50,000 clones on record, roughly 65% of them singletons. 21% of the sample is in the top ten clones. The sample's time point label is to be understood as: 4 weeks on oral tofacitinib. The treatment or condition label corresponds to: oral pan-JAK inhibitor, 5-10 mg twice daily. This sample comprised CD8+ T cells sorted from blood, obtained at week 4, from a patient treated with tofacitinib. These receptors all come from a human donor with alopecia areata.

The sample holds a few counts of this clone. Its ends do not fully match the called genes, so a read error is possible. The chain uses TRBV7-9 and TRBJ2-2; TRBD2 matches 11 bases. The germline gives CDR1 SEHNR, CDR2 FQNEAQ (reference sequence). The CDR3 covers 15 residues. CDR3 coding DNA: TGTGCCAGCAGCCTAGCGGGGGGTATCACCGGGGAGCTGTTTTTT. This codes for CASSLAGGITGELFF.

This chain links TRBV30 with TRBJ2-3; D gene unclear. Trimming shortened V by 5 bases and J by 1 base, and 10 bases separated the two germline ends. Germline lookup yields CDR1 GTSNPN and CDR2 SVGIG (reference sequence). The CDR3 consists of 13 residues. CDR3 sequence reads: CAWGTMGTDTQYF. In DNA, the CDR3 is TGTGCCTGGGGAACGATGGGCACAGATACGCAGTATTTT.

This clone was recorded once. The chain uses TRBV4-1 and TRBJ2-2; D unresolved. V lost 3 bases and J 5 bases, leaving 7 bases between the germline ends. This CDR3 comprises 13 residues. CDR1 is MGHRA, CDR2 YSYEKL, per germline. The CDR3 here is CASSQSLTGELFF. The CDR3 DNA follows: TGCGCCAGCAGCCAGTCTTTGACCGGGGAGCTGTTTTTT.

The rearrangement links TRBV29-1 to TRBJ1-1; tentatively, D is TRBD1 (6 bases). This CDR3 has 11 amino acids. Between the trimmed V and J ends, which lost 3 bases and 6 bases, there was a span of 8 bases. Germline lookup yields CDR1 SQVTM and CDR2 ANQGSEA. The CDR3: CSVDSGAEAFF. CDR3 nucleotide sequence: TGCAGCGTTGACTCAGGGGCTGAAGCTTTCTTT.

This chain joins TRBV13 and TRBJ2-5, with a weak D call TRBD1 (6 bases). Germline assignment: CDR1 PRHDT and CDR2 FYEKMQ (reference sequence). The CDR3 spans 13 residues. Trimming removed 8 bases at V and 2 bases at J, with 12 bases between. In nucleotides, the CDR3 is TGTGCCAGCGCTCAGGGGAATCAAGAGACCCAGTACTTC. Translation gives CASAQGNQETQYF.

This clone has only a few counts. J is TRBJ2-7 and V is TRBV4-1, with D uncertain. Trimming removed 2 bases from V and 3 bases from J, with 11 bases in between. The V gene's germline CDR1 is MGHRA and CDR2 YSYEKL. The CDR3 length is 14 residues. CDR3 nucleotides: TGCGCCAGCAGCCAACTTCGGCTAAGCTACGAGCAGTACTTC. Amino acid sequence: CASSQLRLSYEQYF.

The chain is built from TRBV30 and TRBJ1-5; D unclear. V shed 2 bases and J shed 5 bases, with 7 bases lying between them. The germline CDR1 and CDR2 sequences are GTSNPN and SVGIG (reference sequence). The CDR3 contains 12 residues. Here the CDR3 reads CAWSIGDQPQHF. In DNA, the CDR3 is TGTGCCTGGAGTATTGGGGATCAGCCCCAGCATTTT.

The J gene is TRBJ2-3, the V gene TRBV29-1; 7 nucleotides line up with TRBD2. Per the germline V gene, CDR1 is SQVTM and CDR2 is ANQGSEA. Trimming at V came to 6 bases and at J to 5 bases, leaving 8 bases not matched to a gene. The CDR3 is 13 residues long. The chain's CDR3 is CSVGGVSVDTQYF. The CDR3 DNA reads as TGCAGCGTGGGGGGGGTCTCGGTAGATACGCAGTATTTT.

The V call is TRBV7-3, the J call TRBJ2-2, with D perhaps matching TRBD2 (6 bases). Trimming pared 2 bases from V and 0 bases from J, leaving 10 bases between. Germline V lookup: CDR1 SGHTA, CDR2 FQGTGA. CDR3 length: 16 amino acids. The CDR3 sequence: CASSLLRRANTGELFF. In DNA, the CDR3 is TGTGCCAGCAGCTTATTGAGGAGGGCGAACACCGGGGAGCTGTTTTTT.

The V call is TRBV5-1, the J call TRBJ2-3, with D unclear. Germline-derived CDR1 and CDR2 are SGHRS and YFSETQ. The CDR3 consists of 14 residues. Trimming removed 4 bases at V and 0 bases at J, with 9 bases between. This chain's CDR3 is CASSLEVSTDTQYF. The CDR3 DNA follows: TGCGCCAGCAGCCTGGAAGTTAGCACAGATACGCAGTATTTT.

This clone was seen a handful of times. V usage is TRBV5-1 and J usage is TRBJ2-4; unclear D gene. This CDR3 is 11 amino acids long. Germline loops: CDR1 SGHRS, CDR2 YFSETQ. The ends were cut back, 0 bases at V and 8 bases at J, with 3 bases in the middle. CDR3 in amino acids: CASSLGDIQYF. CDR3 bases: TGCGCCAGCAGCTTGGGGGACATTCAGTACTTC. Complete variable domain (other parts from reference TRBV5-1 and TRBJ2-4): KAGVTQTPRYLIKTRGQQVTLSCSPISGHRSVSWYQQTPGQGLQFLFEYFSETQRNKGNFPGRFSGRQFSNSRSEMNVSTLELGDSALYLCASSLGDIQYFGAGTRLSVL.

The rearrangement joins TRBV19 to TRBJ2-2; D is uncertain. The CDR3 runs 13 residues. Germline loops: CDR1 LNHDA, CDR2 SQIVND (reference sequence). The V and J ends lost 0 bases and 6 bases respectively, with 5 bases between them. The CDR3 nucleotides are TGTGCCAGTAGTATAGATGCCGCCGGGGAGCTGTTTTTT. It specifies CASSIDAAGELFF.

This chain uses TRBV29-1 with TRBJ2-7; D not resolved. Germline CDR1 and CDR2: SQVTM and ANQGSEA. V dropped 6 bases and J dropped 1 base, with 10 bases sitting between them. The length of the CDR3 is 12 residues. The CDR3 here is CSVIGDSYEQYF. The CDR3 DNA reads TGCAGCGTCATAGGAGATTCCTACGAGCAGTACTTC.

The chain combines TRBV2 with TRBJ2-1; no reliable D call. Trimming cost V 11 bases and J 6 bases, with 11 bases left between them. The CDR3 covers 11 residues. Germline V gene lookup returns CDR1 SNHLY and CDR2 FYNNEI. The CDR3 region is CAGLVGNEQFF. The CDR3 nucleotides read TGTGCCGGCCTAGTAGGCAATGAGCAGTTCTTC.

The CDR3 region is CAWSSVYEQYF. CDR3 DNA: TGTGCCTGGAGTTCCGTTTACGAGCAGTACTTC. The chain links TRBV30 to TRBJ2-7; D gene unclear. The CDR3 runs 11 residues. Trimming took off 2 bases at V and 4 bases at J, with 6 bases between the two ends. CDR1 and CDR2 from the germline V gene are GTSNPN and SVGIG (reference sequence).

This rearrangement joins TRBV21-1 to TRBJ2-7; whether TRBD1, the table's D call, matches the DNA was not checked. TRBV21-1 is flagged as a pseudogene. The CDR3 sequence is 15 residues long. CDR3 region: CASSRPGQGSYEQYF. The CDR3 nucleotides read TGTGCCAGCAGCAGACCGGGACAGGGATCCTACGAGCAGTACTTC.

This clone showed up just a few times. In nucleotides, the CDR3 is TGTGCCAGCCTGACAGGGTCGTATGGCTACACCTTC. This codes for CASLTGSYGYTF. This chain uses TRBV13 with TRBJ1-2; 7 nucleotides agree with TRBD1. The ends lost 8 bases at V and 5 bases at J; junction bases unmatched: 5. Germline lookup yields CDR1 PRHDT and CDR2 FYEKMQ (reference sequence). The CDR3 is 12 amino acids.

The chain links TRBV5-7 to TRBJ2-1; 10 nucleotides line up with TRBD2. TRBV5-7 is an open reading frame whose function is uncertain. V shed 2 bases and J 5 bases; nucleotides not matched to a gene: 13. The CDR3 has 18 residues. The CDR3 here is CASSFVQRGGPSDNEQFF. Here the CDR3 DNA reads TGTGCCAGCAGCTTTGTTCAGCGGGGGGGCCCGAGCGACAATGAGCAGTTCTTC.

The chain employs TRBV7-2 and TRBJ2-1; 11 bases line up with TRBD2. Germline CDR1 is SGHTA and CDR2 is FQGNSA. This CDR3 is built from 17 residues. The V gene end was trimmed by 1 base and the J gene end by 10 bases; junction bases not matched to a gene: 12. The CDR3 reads CASSLGTLAGDWGEQFF. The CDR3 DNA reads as TGTGCCAGCAGCTTAGGTACACTAGCGGGGGACTGGGGAGAGCAGTTCTTC.

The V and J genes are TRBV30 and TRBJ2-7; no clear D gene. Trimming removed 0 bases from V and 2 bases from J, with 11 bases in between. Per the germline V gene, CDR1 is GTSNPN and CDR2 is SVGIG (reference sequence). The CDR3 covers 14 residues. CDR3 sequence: CAWSVKLLAYEQYF. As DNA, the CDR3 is TGTGCCTGGAGTGTAAAGCTGTTGGCCTACGAGCAGTACTTC.

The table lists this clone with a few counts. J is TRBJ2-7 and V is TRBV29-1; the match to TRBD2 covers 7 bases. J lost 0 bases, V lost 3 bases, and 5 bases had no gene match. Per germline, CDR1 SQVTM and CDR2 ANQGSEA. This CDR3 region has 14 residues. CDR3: CSVDGGGTSYEQYF. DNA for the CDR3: TGCAGCGTTGATGGCGGGGGAACCTCCTACGAGCAGTACTTC.

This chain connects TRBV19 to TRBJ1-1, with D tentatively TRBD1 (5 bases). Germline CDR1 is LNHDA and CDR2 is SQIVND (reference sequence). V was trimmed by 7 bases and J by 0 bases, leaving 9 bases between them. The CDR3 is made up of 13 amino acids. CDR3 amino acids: CASNGGLNTEAFF. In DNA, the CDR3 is TGTGCCAGTAACGGGGGACTGAACACTGAAGCTTTCTTT.

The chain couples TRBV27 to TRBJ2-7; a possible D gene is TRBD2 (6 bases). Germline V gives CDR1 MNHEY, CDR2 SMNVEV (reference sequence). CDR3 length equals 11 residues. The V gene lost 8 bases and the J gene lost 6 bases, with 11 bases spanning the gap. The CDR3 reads CASGGFSEQYF. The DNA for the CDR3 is TGTGCCAGCGGAGGGTTCTCCGAGCAGTACTTC.

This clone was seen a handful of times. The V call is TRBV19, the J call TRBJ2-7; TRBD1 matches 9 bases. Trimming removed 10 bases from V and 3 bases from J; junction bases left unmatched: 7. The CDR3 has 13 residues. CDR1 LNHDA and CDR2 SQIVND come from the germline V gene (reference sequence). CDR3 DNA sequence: TGTGCCACCGCGACAGGGGGTAACTACGAGCAGTACTTC. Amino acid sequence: CATATGGNYEQYF.

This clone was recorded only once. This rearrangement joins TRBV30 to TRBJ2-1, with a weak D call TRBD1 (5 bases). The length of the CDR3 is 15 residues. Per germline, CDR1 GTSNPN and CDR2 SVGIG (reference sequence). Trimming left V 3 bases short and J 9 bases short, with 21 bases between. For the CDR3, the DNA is TGTGCCTGGAGGCCGAATACAGGAGCCATCGGTGAGCAGTTCTTC. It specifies CAWRPNTGAIGEQFF.

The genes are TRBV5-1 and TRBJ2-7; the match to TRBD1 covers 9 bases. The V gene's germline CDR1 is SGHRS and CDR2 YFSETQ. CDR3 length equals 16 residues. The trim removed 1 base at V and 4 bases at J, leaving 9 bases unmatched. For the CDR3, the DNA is TGCGCCAGCAGCTTGAACCCCGGGACAGGGAAGTACGAGCAGTACTTC. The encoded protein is CASSLNPGTGKYEQYF. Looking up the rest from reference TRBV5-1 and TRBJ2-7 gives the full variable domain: KAGVTQTPRYLIKTRGQQVTLSCSPISGHRSVSWYQQTPGQGLQFLFEYFSETQRNKGNFPGRFSGRQFSNSRSEMNVSTLELGDSALYLCASSLNPGTGKYEQYFGPGTRLTVT.

This chain's CDR3 is CASSPPRGAYNEQFF. The CDR3 DNA follows: TGTGCCAGCAGTCCGCCGAGGGGGGCCTACAATGAGCAGTTCTTC. The chain is built from TRBV27 and TRBJ2-1; TRBD1 or TRBD2 may be the D gene (6 bases each). From germline, CDR1 is MNHEY and CDR2 SMNVEV (reference sequence). The CDR3 is 15 residues long. The germline V and J ends were trimmed by 5 bases and 2 bases, with 13 bases remaining between them.

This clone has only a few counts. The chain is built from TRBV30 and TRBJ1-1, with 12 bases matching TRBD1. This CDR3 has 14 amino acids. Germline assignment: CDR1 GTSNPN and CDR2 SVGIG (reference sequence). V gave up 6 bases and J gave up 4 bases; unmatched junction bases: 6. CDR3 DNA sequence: TGTGCCTGTTTGGGACAGGGGGCACCCACTGAAGCTTTCTTT. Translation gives CACLGQGAPTEAFF.

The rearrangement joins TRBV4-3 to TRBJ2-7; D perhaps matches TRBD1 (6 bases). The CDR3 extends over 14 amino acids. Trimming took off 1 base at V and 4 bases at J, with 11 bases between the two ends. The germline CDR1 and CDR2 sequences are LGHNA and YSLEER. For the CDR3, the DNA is TGCGCCAGCAGCCAAGTGGGCCAGGGGTACGAGCAGTACTTC. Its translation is CASSQVGQGYEQYF.

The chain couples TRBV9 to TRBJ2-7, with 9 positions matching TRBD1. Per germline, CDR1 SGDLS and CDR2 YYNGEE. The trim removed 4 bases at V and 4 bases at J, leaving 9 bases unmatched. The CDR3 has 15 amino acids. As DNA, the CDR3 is TGTGCCAGCAGCCCCGGGACAGGGACCGGGTACGAGCAGTACTTC. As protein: CASSPGTGTGYEQYF.